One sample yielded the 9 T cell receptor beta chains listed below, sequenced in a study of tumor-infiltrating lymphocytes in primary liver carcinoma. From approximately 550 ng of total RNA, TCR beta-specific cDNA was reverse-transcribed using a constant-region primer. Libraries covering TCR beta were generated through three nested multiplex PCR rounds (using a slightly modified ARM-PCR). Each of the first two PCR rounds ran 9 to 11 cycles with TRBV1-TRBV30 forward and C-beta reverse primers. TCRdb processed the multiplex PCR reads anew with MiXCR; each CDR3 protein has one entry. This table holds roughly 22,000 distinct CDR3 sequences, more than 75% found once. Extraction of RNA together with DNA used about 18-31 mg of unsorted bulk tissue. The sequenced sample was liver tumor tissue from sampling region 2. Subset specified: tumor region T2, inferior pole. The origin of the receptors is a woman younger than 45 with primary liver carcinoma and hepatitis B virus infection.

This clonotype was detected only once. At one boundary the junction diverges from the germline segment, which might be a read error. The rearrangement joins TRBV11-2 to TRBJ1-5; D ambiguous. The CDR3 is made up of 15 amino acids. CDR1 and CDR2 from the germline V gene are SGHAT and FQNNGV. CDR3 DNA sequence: TGTACCAGCAGCTTAGAGTCCTCCCCATTTCAGCCCCAGCATTTT. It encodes CTSSLESSPFQPQHF.

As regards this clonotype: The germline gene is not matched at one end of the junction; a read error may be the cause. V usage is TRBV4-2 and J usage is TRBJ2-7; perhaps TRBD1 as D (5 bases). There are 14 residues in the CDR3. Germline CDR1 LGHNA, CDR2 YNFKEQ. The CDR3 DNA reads TGTACCAGCAGCCGAGAACCTAGGGGCTACGAGCAGTACTTC. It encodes CTSSREPRGYEQYF.

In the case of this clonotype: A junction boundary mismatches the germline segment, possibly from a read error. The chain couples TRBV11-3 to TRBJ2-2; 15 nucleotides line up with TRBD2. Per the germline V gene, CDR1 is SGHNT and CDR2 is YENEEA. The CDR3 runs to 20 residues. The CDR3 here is CASSLRRTSGRVGKGGELVF. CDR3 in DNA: TGTGCCAGCAGCTTACGCCGGACTAGCGGGAGGGTCGGAAAGGGCGGGGAGCTGGTCTTT.

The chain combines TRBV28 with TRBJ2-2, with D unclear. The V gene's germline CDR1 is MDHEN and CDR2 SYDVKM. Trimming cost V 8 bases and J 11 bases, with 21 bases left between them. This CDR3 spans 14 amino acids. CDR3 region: CASYKWGYGGELFF. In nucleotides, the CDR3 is TGTGCCAGCTATAAGTGGGGATATGGCGGAGAGCTGTTTTTT.

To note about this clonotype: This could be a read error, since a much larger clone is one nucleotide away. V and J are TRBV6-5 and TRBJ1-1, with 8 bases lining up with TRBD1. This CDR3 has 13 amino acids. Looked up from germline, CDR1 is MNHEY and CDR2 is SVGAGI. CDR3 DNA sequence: TGTGCCAACAGTTACGACAGGGGAACTGAAGCTTTCTTT. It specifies CANSYDRGTEAFF.

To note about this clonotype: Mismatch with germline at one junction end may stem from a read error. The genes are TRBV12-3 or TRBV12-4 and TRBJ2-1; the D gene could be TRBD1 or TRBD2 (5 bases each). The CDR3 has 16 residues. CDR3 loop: CASSFRGANTYNELFF. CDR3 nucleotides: TGTGCCAGCAGTTTCAGAGGGGCTAACACCTACAATGAGCTGTTCTTC.

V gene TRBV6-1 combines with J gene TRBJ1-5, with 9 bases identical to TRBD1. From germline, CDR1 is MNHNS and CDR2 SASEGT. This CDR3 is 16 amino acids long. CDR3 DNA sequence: TGTGTCAACAGTGGACAGGGGAGCGTCCCCAGTCAGCCCCAGCATTTT. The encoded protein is CVNSGQGSVPSQPQHF.

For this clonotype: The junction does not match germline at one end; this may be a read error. The CDR3 region is CASLQSGTQSYEQHF. The DNA for the CDR3 is TGTGCCAGCCTACAATCCGGTACACAGAGTTACGAGCAGCATTTC. This sequence joins TRBV12-3 or TRBV12-4 and TRBJ2-7, with no clear D. The CDR3 consists of 15 residues.

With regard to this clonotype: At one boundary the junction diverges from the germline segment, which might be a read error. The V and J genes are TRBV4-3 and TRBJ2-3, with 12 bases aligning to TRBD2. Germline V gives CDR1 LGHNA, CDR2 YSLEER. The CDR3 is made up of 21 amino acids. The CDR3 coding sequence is TGCGCCAGCAGCCAAGAGTCGGTAACTAGCGGGAGGTCGGGGGTCACAGATATGCAGTATTTT. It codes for CASSQESVTSGRSGVTDMQYF.